This T cell receptor beta chain came from a study of cytomegalovirus exposure and HLA in healthy donors. Whole-study findings and limits: It was only CMV serostatus that was available as immune exposure information. Analysis performed later found about 17,000 TCR beta sequences associated with HLA alleles at 0.05 false discovery rate.

A multiplex PCR was run with 60 Vbeta primers and 13 Jbeta primers. The method was immunoSEQ multiplex PCR; TCRdb's version includes in-frame clones alone and lacks a portion of them. The table shows roughly 100,000 clones, with approximately 81% occurring only once. Unrecorded immune exposures were likely, despite nominal health at sampling. Germline CDR1 is MDHEN and CDR2 is SYDVKM. This CDR3 is 15 amino acids long. V dropped 5 bases and J dropped 1 base, with 14 bases sitting between them. A note on this clone: What it binds is unknown.

Sequencing was carried out using PBMCs. The J gene is TRBJ2-5, the V gene TRBV28, with D possibly TRBD2 on 7 matching bases. This TCR derives from a woman in her 40s in good health and CMV-seronegative. CDR3 in amino acids: CASSGGRGAQETQYF. The CDR3 DNA sequence: TGTGCCAGCAGTGGAGGGAGGGGGGCCCAAGAGACCCAGTACTTC.